The present T cell receptor (beta chain) was sequenced within a study of cytomegalovirus exposure and HLA in healthy donors. Amplification used 60 Vbeta primers and 13 Jbeta primers. Sequenced by immunoSEQ multiplex PCR; TCRdb stores in-frame clones only, minus some. The sample carries fewer than 75,000 clones, roughly four fifths recorded once. Trimming shortened V by 1 base and J by 7 bases, and 13 bases separated the two germline ends. Per the germline V gene, CDR1 is LNHDA and CDR2 is SQIVND (reference sequence). This CDR3 region has 14 residues. The receptor comes from a man between 65 and 79 years old in good health and CMV-seronegative. The chain has TRBV19 and TRBJ1-2; D call uncertain. Sequenced sample: PBMCs. The CDR3 here is CASSIGPGPFGYTF. CDR3 bases: TGTGCCAGTAGTATAGGTCCAGGCCCGTTTGGCTACACCTTC.